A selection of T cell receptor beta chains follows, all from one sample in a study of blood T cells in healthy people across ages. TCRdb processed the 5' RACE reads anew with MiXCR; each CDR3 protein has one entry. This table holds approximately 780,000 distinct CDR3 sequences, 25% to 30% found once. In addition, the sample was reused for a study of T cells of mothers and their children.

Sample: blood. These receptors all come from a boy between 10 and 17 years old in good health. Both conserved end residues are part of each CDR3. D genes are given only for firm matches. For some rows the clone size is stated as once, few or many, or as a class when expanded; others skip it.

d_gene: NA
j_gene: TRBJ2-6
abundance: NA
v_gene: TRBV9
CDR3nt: TGTGCCAGCAGCGTGGGCAGTTCTGGGGCCGACGTCCTGACTTTC
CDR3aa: CASSVGSSGADVLTF

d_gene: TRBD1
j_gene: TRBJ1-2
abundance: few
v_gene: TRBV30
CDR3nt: TGTGCCTGGGGGACAGGAGGAAGCTATGGCTACACCTTC
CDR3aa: CAWGTGGSYGYTF

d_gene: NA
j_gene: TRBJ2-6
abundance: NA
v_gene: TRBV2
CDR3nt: TGTGCCAGCCTCGGACAGTACTCTGGGGCCAACGTCCTGACTTTC
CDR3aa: CASLGQYSGANVLTF

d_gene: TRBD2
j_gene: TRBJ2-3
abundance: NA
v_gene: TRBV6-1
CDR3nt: TGTGCCAGCAGTGCTCAGGGGCTCCTTTCTAGCGGGGGCACAGATACGCAGTATTTT
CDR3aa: CASSAQGLLSSGGTDTQYF

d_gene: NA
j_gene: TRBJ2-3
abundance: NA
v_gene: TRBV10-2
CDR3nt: TGCGCCAGCAGTGAGCGGTTACTGGGAGATACGCAGTATTTT
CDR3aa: CASSERLLGDTQYF

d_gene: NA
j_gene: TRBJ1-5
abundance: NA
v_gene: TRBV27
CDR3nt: TGTGCCAGTCCTCTGGAAGGGGCCGGACAGCCCCAGCATTTT
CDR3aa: CASPLEGAGQPQHF

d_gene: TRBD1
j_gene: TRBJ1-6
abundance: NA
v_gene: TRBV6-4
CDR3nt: TGTGCCAGCAGCGAGACAGGGGGGGGTTCACCCCTCCACTTT
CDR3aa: CASSETGGGSPLHF

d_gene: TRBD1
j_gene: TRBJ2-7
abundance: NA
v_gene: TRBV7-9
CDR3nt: TGTGCCAGCAGCCCCCGGGACAGGGCTTCCTACGAGCAGTACTTC
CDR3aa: CASSPRDRASYEQYF

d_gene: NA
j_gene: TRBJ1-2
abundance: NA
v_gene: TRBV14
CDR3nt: TGTGCCAGCAGCCAAGATCGCCTTAATGGCTACACCTTC
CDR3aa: CASSQDRLNGYTF

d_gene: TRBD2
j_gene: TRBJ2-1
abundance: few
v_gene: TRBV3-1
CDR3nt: TGTGCCAGCAGTCGACTAGCGGGTTCTTACAATGAGCAGTTCTTC
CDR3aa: CASSRLAGSYNEQFF

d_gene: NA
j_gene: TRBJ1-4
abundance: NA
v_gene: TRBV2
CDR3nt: TGTGCCACCAGGCCAGGGGAAGCTAATGAAAAACTGTTTTTT
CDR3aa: CATRPGEANEKLFF

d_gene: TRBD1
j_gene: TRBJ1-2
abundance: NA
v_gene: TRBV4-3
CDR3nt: TGCGCCAGCAGCCAAGTGGGGGGACAGGAGGCCTACACCTTC
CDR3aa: CASSQVGGQEAYTF

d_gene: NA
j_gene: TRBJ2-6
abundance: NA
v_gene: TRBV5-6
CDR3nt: TGTGCCAGCAGCGCGGGCCCTCCGTCTGGGGCCAACGTCCTGACTTTC
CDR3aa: CASSAGPPSGANVLTF

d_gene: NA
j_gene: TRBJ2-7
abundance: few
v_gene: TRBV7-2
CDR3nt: TGTGCCAGCAGCCTAATCACAGGGCAGGACGAGCAGTACTTC
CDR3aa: CASSLITGQDEQYF

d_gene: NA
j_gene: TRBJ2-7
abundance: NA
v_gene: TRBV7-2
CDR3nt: TGTGCCATGCCTTATGGGATGCGCGTGGCGGTGACCTACGAGCAGTACTTC
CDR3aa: CAMPYGMRVAVTYEQYF

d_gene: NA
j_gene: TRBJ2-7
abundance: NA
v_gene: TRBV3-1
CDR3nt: TGTGCCAGCAGCCAAGAACCCCCAACGCCAGCCTACGAGCAGTACTTC
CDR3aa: CASSQEPPTPAYEQYF

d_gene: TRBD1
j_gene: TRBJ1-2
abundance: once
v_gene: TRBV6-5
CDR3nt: TGTGCCAGCAGTTACTCTACCGGGACAGGGTACATAGGCTACACCTTC
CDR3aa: CASSYSTGTGYIGYTF

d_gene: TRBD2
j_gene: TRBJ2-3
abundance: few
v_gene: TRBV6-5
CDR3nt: TGTGCCGGCAGTTACCTCAGAGCGGGGAACACAGATACGCAGTATTTT
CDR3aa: CAGSYLRAGNTDTQYF

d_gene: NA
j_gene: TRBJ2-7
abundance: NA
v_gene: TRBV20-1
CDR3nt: TGCAGTGCTGAGGACACCGCGAGCTCCTACGAGCAGTACTTC
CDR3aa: CSAEDTASSYEQYF

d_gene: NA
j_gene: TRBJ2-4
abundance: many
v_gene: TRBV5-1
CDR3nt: TGCGCCAGCAGCTCGGAACCAGCCAAAAACATTCAGTACTTC
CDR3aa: CASSSEPAKNIQYF

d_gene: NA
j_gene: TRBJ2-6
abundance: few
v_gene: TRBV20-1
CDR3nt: TGCAGTGCCCTAACAGGGCATGGGGCCAACGTCCTGACTTTC
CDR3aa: CSALTGHGANVLTF

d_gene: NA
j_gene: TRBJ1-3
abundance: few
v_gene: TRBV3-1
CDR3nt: TGTGCCAGCAGCTCACTAGAGTTCGGAAACACCATATATTTT
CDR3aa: CASSSLEFGNTIYF

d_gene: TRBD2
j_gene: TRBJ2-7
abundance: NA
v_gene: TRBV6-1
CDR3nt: TGTGCCAGCAGTGAAGAGGGCGGGGGATGGGGCGAGCAGTACTTC
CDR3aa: CASSEEGGGWGEQYF

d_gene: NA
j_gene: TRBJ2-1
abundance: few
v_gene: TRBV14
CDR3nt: TGTGCCAGCAGCCAACGCGGGGACACGTACCACAATGAGCAGTTCTTC
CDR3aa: CASSQRGDTYHNEQFF

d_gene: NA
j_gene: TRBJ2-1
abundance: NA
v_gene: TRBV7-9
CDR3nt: TGTGCCAGCAGCCCCCCTGGGGGGAGGCTCTCCTACAATGAGCAGTTCTTC
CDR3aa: CASSPPGGRLSYNEQFF

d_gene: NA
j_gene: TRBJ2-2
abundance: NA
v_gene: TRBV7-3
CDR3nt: TGTGCCAGCAGCCAACAGGGAACCGGGGAGCTGTTTTTT
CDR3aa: CASSQQGTGELFF

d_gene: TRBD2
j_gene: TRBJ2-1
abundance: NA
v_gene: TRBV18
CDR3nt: TGTGCCAGCTCACCACCGGGACTAGCGAAGAACAATGAGCAGTTCTTC
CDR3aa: CASSPPGLAKNNEQFF

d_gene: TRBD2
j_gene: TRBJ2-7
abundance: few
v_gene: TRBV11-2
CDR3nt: TGTGCCAGCAGCTTAGATAGCGGACTAGGCTACGAGCAGTACTTC
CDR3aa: CASSLDSGLGYEQYF

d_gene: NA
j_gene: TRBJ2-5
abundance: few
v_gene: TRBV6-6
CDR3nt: TGTGCCAGCAGTTACTCTCACCGGGGCCAAGAGACCCAGTACTTC
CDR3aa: CASSYSHRGQETQYF

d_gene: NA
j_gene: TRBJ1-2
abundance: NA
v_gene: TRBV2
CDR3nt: TGTGCCAGCAGTGAAGCGGCGGGGGTACTCTATGGCTACACCTTC
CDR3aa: CASSEAAGVLYGYTF

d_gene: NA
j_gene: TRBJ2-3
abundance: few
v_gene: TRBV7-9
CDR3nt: TGTGCCAGCAGTTCACGGGGCTGCCAGGGGCGACATGGTACGCAGTATTTT
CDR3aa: CASSSRGCQGRHGTQYF

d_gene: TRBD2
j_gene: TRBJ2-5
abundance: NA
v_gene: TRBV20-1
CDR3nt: TGCAGTGCTGACAGGACTAGCGGGGGGGCGACCCAGTACTTC
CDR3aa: CSADRTSGGATQYF

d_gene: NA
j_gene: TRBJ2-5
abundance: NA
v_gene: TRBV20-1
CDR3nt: TGCAGTGCTCTCCGCGGGACAGTCCAAGAGACCCAGTACTTC
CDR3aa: CSALRGTVQETQYF

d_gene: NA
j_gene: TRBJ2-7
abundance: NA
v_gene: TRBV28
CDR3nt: TGTGCCAGCAGTCCGATTGGCAGATCCTACGAGCAGTACTTC
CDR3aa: CASSPIGRSYEQYF

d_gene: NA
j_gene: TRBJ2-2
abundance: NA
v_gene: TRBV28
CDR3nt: TGTGCCAGCAGTACCCGACAGAACACCGGGGAGCTGTTTTTT
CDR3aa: CASSTRQNTGELFF

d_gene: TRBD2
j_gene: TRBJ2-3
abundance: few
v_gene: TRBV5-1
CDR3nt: TGCGCCAGCAGCTTGGGGACTAGCGGGACCAGAGGGGCAAGCACAGATACGCAGTATTTT
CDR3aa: CASSLGTSGTRGASTDTQYF

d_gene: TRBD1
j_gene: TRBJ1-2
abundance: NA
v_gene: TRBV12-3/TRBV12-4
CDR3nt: TGTGCCAGCAGGGAGGGACAGGAAGCTAACTATGGCTACACCTTC
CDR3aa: CASREGQEANYGYTF

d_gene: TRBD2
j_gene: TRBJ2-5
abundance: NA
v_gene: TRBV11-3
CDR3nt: TGTGCCAGCAGCTTAGGCGCGGGGGGGCCGAGAGAGACCCAGTACTTC
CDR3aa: CASSLGAGGPRETQYF

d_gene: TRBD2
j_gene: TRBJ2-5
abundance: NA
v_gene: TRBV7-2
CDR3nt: TGTGCCAGCAGCCCGCGGACTAGCTCCTCCCAAGAGACCCAGTACTTC
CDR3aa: CASSPRTSSSQETQYF

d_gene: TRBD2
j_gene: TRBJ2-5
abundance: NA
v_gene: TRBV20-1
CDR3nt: TGCAGTGCTAGAGAGTGGGTTAGCGGGGGAGGGGAGACCCAGTACTTC
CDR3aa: CSAREWVSGGGETQYF

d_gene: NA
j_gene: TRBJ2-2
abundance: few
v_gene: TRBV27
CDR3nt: TGTGCCAGCAGTTTACAGCAGGTCGGGGAGCTGTTTTTT
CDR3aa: CASSLQQVGELFF

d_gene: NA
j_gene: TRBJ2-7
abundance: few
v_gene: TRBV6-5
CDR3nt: TGTGCCAGCAGCACATGGGGCGGCTCCTACGAGCAGTACTTC
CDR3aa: CASSTWGGSYEQYF

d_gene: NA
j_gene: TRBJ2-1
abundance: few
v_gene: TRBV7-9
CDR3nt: TGTGCCAGCAGCTTAGTTCAAACCTACAATGAGCAGTTCTTC
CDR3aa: CASSLVQTYNEQFF

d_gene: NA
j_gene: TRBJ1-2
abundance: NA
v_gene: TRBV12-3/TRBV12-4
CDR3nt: TGTGCCAGCAGTTTGAGGCAGGGCAACTATGGCTACACCTTC
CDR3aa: CASSLRQGNYGYTF

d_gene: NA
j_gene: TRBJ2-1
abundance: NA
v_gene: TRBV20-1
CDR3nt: TGCAGTGCTAGAGCACCCAAAGGAGATAATGAGCAGTTCTTC
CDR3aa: CSARAPKGDNEQFF

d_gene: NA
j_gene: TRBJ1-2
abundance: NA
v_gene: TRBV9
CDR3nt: TGTGCCAGCAGCGTAAATTTCGGGTCAACGGGCTACACCTTC
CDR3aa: CASSVNFGSTGYTF

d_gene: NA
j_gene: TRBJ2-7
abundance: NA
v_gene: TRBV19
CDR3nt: TGTGCCAGTAGTACGGACGCGGGTCCCTACGAGCAGTACTTC
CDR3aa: CASSTDAGPYEQYF

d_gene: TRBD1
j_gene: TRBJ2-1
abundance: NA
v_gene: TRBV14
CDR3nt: TGTGCCAGCACGCGGACAGGTGAGGAGAAAGATGAGCAGTTCTTC
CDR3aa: CASTRTGEEKDEQFF

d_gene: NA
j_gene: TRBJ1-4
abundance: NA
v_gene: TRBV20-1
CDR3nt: TGCAGTGCCCCCGACTACAGAACAACTAATGAAAAACTGTTTTTT
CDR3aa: CSAPDYRTTNEKLFF

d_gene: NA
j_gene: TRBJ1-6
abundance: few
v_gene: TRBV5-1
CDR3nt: TGCGCCAGCAGCTTGGAGGGCAGGGTGGGTGCGGCCCTCCACTTT
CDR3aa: CASSLEGRVGAALHF

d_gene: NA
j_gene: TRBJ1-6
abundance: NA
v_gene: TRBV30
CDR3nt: TGTGCCTGGAAGGGCAGGGAGGGTTCACCCCTCCACTTT
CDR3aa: CAWKGREGSPLHF

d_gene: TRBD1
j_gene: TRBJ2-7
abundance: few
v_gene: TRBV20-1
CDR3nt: TGCAGTGCCAACCGGGCCGGGACAGGGGGCCTGTCCCACGAGCAGTACTTC
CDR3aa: CSANRAGTGGLSHEQYF

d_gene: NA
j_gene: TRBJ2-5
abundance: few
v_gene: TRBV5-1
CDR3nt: TGCGCCAGCAGCCCACAGACTAAGACCCAGTACTTC
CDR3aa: CASSPQTKTQYF

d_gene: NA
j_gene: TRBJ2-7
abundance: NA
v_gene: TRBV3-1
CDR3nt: TGTGCCAGCAGCCAAGATGAAAGGGGCGAGCAGTACTTC
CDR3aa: CASSQDERGEQYF

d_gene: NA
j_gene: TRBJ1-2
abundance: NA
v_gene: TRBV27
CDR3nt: TGTGCCAGCAGGCTCTCTTCCCAGGTTTGGAACTATGGCTACACCTTC
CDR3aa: CASRLSSQVWNYGYTF